What follows are 9 T cell receptor beta chains derived from one specimen sequenced in a study of beta chain features in type 1 diabetes. The sequenced template was cDNA made from the entire isolated RNA. The protocol was immunoSEQ multiplex PCR, while the TCRdb copy is restricted to in-frame clones and leaves out a portion. The sample includes hundreds of thousands of clones, around 15% seen only once; the top ten take 6.7%. Sequenced input: central memory CD4+ T cells from blood. The source is a man aged 25 to 45 in good health.

This clone was observed a handful of times. This chain uses TRBV30 with TRBJ2-3; D tentatively fits TRBD1 or TRBD2 (5 bases each). V was trimmed by 1 base and J by 6 bases, leaving 11 bases between them. This CDR3 region has 13 residues. Germline-derived CDR1 and CDR2 are GTSNPN and SVGIG (reference sequence). The CDR3: CAWSGGSGDTQYF. The CDR3 bases are TGTGCCTGGAGTGGGGGGTCAGGGGATACGCAGTATTTT. The full variable domain, its missing parts supplied by reference TRBV30 and TRBJ2-3, is SQTIHQWPATLVQPVGSPLSLECTVEGTSNPNLYWYRQAAGRGLQLLFYSVGIGQISSEVPQNLSASRPQDRQFILSSKKLLLSDSGFYLCAWSGGSGDTQYFGPGTRLTVL.

A few counts support this clone. The gene calls are TRBV5-1 and TRBJ2-1, with D maybe TRBD1 (6 bases). The ends were cut back, 2 bases at V and 8 bases at J, with 11 bases in the middle. Per germline, CDR1 SGHRS and CDR2 YFSETQ. CDR3 length: 13 residues. CDR3 sequence: CASSLANRDEQFF. In nucleotides, the CDR3 is TGCGCCAGCAGCTTAGCCAACAGGGATGAGCAGTTCTTC.

This clone was detected a few times. V usage is TRBV5-4 and J usage is TRBJ2-3; D possibly corresponds to TRBD2 (6 bases). Germline V gene lookup returns CDR1 SGHNT and CDR2 YYREEE (reference sequence). V was pared by 3 bases and J by 3 bases, with 17 bases between. This CDR3 contains 16 residues. CDR3 bases: TGTGCCAGCAGCTCCAGACTAGTGAGAACGACAGATACGCAGTATTTT. Protein product: CASSSRLVRTTDTQYF.

There are a few counts of this clone. CDR3 loop: CSVVRGTSTDTQYF. CDR3 DNA: TGCAGCGTTGTTCGGGGTACTAGCACAGATACGCAGTATTTT. The chain joins TRBV29-1 to TRBJ2-3; maybe TRBD2 (5 bases). This CDR3 spans 14 amino acids. Trimming removed 4 bases from V and 0 bases from J, with 11 bases in between. From germline, CDR1 is SQVTM and CDR2 ANQGSEA.

The V gene is TRBV7-3, the J gene TRBJ2-3, with D tentatively TRBD1 (5 bases). This CDR3 spans 12 amino acids. Germline CDR1 and CDR2: SGHTA and FQGTGA. The V end was cut by 4 bases, the J end by 11 bases, with 13 bases between. The CDR3 DNA reads TGTGCCAGCAGCTCAGACAGAGTAAAGCAGTATTTT. Protein product: CASSSDRVKQYF.

This clone was seen a few times. One end of the junction fails to match germline, which may point to a read error. The rearrangement uses TRBV7-2 and TRBJ1-4; the D is unclear. The CDR3 contains 13 residues. Germline V lookup: CDR1 SGHTA, CDR2 FQGNSA. CDR3 region: CAISGGPNEKLFF. The CDR3 DNA follows: TGTGCCATCAGCGGTGGGCCAAATGAAAAACTGTTTTTT.

The V call is TRBV6-6, the J call TRBJ2-7; TRBD1 or TRBD2 may be the D gene (6 bases each). Deletions cut 7 bases from V and 7 bases from J, with 17 bases between. This CDR3 spans 13 amino acids. Germline lookup yields CDR1 MNHNY and CDR2 SVGAGI (reference sequence). The CDR3 loop is CASNRNRDLEQYF. The CDR3 DNA follows: TGTGCCAGCAACCGTAACAGGGACTTGGAGCAGTACTTC.

The chain recombines TRBV28 with TRBJ1-5; tentative D call: TRBD1 (6 bases). Trimming shortened V by 5 bases and J by 0 bases, and 23 bases separated the two germline ends. The CDR3 spans 19 residues. CDR1 and CDR2 from the germline V gene are MDHEN and SYDVKM. In DNA form, the CDR3 reads TGTGCCAGCAGTCCTTATTTTGGGGGCGGAGAGTATAGCAATCAGCCCCAGCATTTT. Its protein is CASSPYFGGGEYSNQPQHF.

This clone has more than one count but fewer than ten. The J gene is TRBJ2-5, the V gene TRBV7-6, with 10 bases lining up with TRBD2. After removal of 3 bases from V and 4 bases from J, the junction contained 5 bases not matched to a gene. The CDR3 totals 15 residues. CDR1 SGHVS and CDR2 FNYEAQ come from the germline V gene. CDR3 in DNA: TGTGCCAGCAGCTTTTCTAGCGGGGGATCAGAGACCCAGTACTTC. Encoded protein: CASSFSSGGSETQYF.